This TCR beta chain was retrieved from a study of identical twins (TCRdb year 2016). General notes on the study: To test whether fetal clonotypes persist, this study deep-sequenced TCR alpha and beta repertoires from monozygotic twins, from unrelated adults of various ages, and from cord blood. Replicate twin experiments were performed at different times using different library preparation protocols to rule out contamination. The paper's findings and limits, for the study overall: Abundant cord blood beta clonotypes carried fewer insertions; young adult naive repertoires showed a weaker similar trend, while memory repertoires showed none. Zero-insertion analyses could be partly confounded by invariant T cells such as MAIT and iNKT, though diverse VJ usage argued against such confounding for most clonotypes. A weaker excess of twin sharing was found in beta out-of-frame sequences because the signal-to-noise ratio was lowered by fewer shared sequences. Because the same donors could not be followed over many years, the conclusions depended on cross-sectional statistical analysis. Recombination models systematically underestimated out-of-frame TCR alpha sharing in monozygotic twins but agreed with sharing between unrelated individuals. Compared with coincidental sharing between unrelated individuals, out-of-frame TCR alpha sequences shared between twins had an excess of sequences with low generation probability.

This clonotype was seen more than once but under ten times. There is no known antigen for this receptor. The junction and the germline gene differ at one end; a read error may be behind it. Libraries were constructed by 5' RACE. The sample was run on an Illumina HiSeq 2000. Template switching added a universal primer binding site, and the final cDNA carried a unique molecular identifier that allowed TCR cDNA molecules to be counted accurately. Specific primers in the conserved constant-segment region were used to synthesize first-strand cDNA for TCR alpha and beta chains. To control for contamination, every cDNA library was double barcoded, receiving both a SMART-Mk sample barcode and Illumina barcodes. TruSeq adapter sequences and Illumina sample barcodes were added in two successive PCR steps. The TCR alpha and beta cDNA libraries were sequenced on the Illumina HiSeq platform using custom primers. As for the authors' bioinformatics: MiGEC was used to process raw reads and extract unique molecular identifiers, and MiXCR was used to find CDR3 positions. For each individual, recombination models were inferred using an EM algorithm with the repgenHMM and IGoR tools. The analysis of shared clonotypes was done with the tcR package in R, with sharing normalized by the product of cloneset sizes. To study raw recombination free of thymic and clonal selection effects, out-of-frame nonproductive sequences were analyzed. TCRdb reprocessing: public reads trimmed at Q25 with fastp, clones called with MiXCR, in-frame beta chains kept. Records with the same CDR3 protein are collapsed into one entry carrying the most frequent genes and DNA. TCRdb's processing, not the authors' own work, is the source of the V and J calls. The sample table shows around 490,000 distinct CDR3 sequences, and roughly an eighth are seen once. In total, the top ten clones hold approximately 0.98% of the sample.

Every donor was a healthy Caucasian. The twin cohort consisted of three pairs of female monozygotic twins, all aged about 18 to 29 years. CD4+ and CD8+ T cell populations were isolated with positive isolation kits from Invitrogen. The CDR3 contains 17 residues, cysteine and phenylalanine counted. The DNA shown is the 51-base CDR3, in frame from base 1. CDR1 DFQATT and CDR2 SNEGSKA are derived from the germline V gene (reference sequence). These same records also appear under a second study, on yellow fever vaccine responses in identical twins. As the second study states: The T cell response to vaccination in identical twins was reported by the authors to appear partly convergent and partly personalized. The study precisely tracked vaccine-responding T cell clones in identical twins.

The chain links TRBV20-1 with TRBJ2-3, and 10 junctional nucleotides match TRBD2. The material sequenced was CD4+ T cells sorted from blood. The receptor was derived from a woman aged 18-35 years in good health. The nucleotide sequence reads as follows: TGCTGTGCTAGTATAACACCGGGACTAGCGCAGACAGATACGCAGTATTTT. It translates as CCASITPGLAQTDTQYF.